Listed below are T cell receptor beta chains from one sample, sequenced in a study of shared clonotypes between healthy human individuals. The data were produced by immunoSEQ multiplex PCR, yet TCRdb's version contains in-frame clones alone and is incomplete. The sample has approximately 2,200,000 clones, about 92% seen once. Sample: naive CD8+ T cells from PBMCs. These receptor sequences come from a man between 18 and 29 years old in good health. Some clones in this sample may be carry-over from other donors' samples. The CDR3 runs from the conserved cysteine through the conserved F or W. The D gene is left open where the match is weak. Only part of the rows carry a size: once, few, many, or a class if the clone is expanded.

J gene: TRBJ1-1; D gene: TRBD1; V gene: TRBV29-1; clone size: once; CDR3 DNA: TGCAGCGGCCAGGGGGGCACTGAAGCTTTCTTT; CDR3 protein: CSGQGGTEAFF
J gene: TRBJ2-7; D gene: -; V gene: TRBV5-4; clone size: -; CDR3 DNA: TGTGCCAGCAGCCCGGATGGGCCTCTCTCCGAGCAGTACTTC; CDR3 protein: CASSPDGPLSEQYF
J gene: TRBJ2-1; D gene: TRBD2; V gene: TRBV7-8; clone size: -; CDR3 DNA: TGTGCCAGCAGCTTAGGAGCGGGAGGGGATGAGCAGTTCTTC; CDR3 protein: CASSLGAGGDEQFF
J gene: TRBJ2-3; D gene: TRBD2; V gene: TRBV4-1; clone size: -; CDR3 DNA: TGCGCCAGCAGCCCCCCTTCGGCGGGAGGATCAGATACGCAGTATTTT; CDR3 protein: CASSPPSAGGSDTQYF
J gene: TRBJ2-3; D gene: -; V gene: TRBV6-5; clone size: -; CDR3 DNA: TGTGCCAGCTATGAGCAGTTATGGGATACGCAGTATTTT; CDR3 protein: CASYEQLWDTQYF
J gene: TRBJ1-5; D gene: TRBD1; V gene: TRBV6-1; clone size: -; CDR3 DNA: TGTGCCAGCAGTGATTCCGACAGGGCTCGGGCCCAGCATTTT; CDR3 protein: CASSDSDRARAQHF
J gene: TRBJ2-1; D gene: -; V gene: TRBV6-5; clone size: -; CDR3 DNA: TGTGCCAGCAGTACGGGACAAAGCTCCTACAATGAGCAGTTCTTC; CDR3 protein: CASSTGQSSYNEQFF
J gene: TRBJ2-7; D gene: -; V gene: TRBV27; clone size: -; CDR3 DNA: TGTGCCACCCGGGGAGCCTACGAGCAGTACTTC; CDR3 protein: CATRGAYEQYF
J gene: TRBJ2-1; D gene: -; V gene: TRBV6-6; clone size: -; CDR3 DNA: TGTGCCAGCACCCACGGACTACTTTCAAATGAGCAGTTCTTC; CDR3 protein: CASTHGLLSNEQFF
J gene: TRBJ1-1; D gene: TRBD1; V gene: TRBV5-1; clone size: -; CDR3 DNA: TGCGCCAGCAGCCCAAGGCTCGACAGGGGACGGGGGGTTGAAGCTTTCTTT; CDR3 protein: CASSPRLDRGRGVEAFF
J gene: TRBJ2-2; D gene: TRBD2; V gene: TRBV4-3; clone size: -; CDR3 DNA: TGCGCCAGCAGCCAGGGAACCGGGCTAGCGGGAGGCCACGGTGGGGAGCTGTTTTTT; CDR3 protein: CASSQGTGLAGGHGGELFF
J gene: TRBJ2-2; D gene: TRBD2; V gene: TRBV4-3; clone size: -; CDR3 DNA: TGCGCCAGCAGCCAAGAAGATCCAGCGGGAGAACACACCGGGGAGCTGTTTTTT; CDR3 protein: CASSQEDPAGEHTGELFF
J gene: TRBJ2-1; D gene: TRBD2; V gene: TRBV7-9; clone size: -; CDR3 DNA: TGTGCCGGAAACCGGCGCGGGGGAACTTACAATGAGCAGTTCTTC; CDR3 protein: CAGNRRGGTYNEQFF
J gene: TRBJ2-7; D gene: TRBD2; V gene: TRBV5-6; clone size: -; CDR3 DNA: TGTGCCAGCAGCTTTTCAGTCGGGAGGAGCTCCTACGAGCAGTACTTC; CDR3 protein: CASSFSVGRSSYEQYF
J gene: TRBJ2-3; D gene: TRBD2; V gene: TRBV11-2; clone size: -; CDR3 DNA: TGTGCCAGCAGCTTCCCCACCCGGGGGGGGGACCTGGTCACAGATACGCAGTATTTT; CDR3 protein: CASSFPTRGGDLVTDTQYF
J gene: TRBJ1-5; D gene: -; V gene: TRBV7-8; clone size: -; CDR3 DNA: TGTGCCAGCAGCTTAGGGCAGGGGAAAAATCAGCCCCAGCATTTT; CDR3 protein: CASSLGQGKNQPQHF
J gene: TRBJ2-2; D gene: -; V gene: TRBV7-3; clone size: -; CDR3 DNA: TGTGCCAGCAGCTCCTTGGGGAACACCGGGGAGCTGTTTTTT; CDR3 protein: CASSSLGNTGELFF
J gene: TRBJ2-1; D gene: -; V gene: TRBV27; clone size: -; CDR3 DNA: TGTGCCAGCAGCCTAGTTATCTACAATGAGCAGTTCTTC; CDR3 protein: CASSLVIYNEQFF
J gene: TRBJ1-2; D gene: -; V gene: TRBV28; clone size: -; CDR3 DNA: TGTGCCAGCAGTTTTCAAGGGGAGGCCTATGGCTACACCTTC; CDR3 protein: CASSFQGEAYGYTF
J gene: TRBJ2-3; D gene: -; V gene: TRBV28; clone size: -; CDR3 DNA: TGTGCCAGCAGACTTCCACCAGCGGTCGGGGGCTTGTTAACAGATACGCAGTATTTT; CDR3 protein: CASRLPPAVGGLLTDTQYF
J gene: TRBJ1-5; D gene: -; V gene: TRBV9; clone size: -; CDR3 DNA: TGTGCCAGCAGCCCCGACATGGGCAATCAGCCCCAGCATTTT; CDR3 protein: CASSPDMGNQPQHF
J gene: TRBJ1-1; D gene: -; V gene: TRBV30; clone size: -; CDR3 DNA: TGTGCCTGGAGTGTACCTAGAGGCTCTGAAGCTTTCTTT; CDR3 protein: CAWSVPRGSEAFF
J gene: TRBJ1-1; D gene: -; V gene: TRBV7-6; clone size: few; CDR3 DNA: TGTGCCAGCAGCTTACTAGGCTCTGAAGCTTTCTTT; CDR3 protein: CASSLLGSEAFF
J gene: TRBJ2-1; D gene: TRBD2; V gene: TRBV4-1; clone size: -; CDR3 DNA: TGCGCCAGCAGCCCGGGGAGCGGGAGGCATGATGAGCAGTTCTTC; CDR3 protein: CASSPGSGRHDEQFF
J gene: TRBJ1-1; D gene: -; V gene: TRBV2; clone size: -; CDR3 DNA: TGTGCCAGCAGTGACAGGGAAATGGCTGAAGCTTTCTTT; CDR3 protein: CASSDREMAEAFF
J gene: TRBJ2-2; D gene: TRBD2; V gene: TRBV4-3; clone size: once; CDR3 DNA: TGCGCCAGCGGACCTTCGAGGCTAGCGGCCGGGGAGCTGTTTTTT; CDR3 protein: CASGPSRLAAGELFF
J gene: TRBJ2-7; D gene: -; V gene: TRBV11-2; clone size: -; CDR3 DNA: TGTGCCAGCAGCTTAGCGTCGGACCTCTACGAGCAGTACTTC; CDR3 protein: CASSLASDLYEQYF
J gene: TRBJ2-1; D gene: -; V gene: TRBV7-2; clone size: once; CDR3 DNA: TGTGCCAGCCACACCTCCTACAATGAGCAGTTCTTC; CDR3 protein: CASHTSYNEQFF
J gene: TRBJ1-2; D gene: TRBD1; V gene: TRBV7-9; clone size: few; CDR3 DNA: TGTGCCAGCAGCCTATTGGGACAGAACTATGGCTACACCTTC; CDR3 protein: CASSLLGQNYGYTF
J gene: TRBJ1-3; D gene: -; V gene: TRBV21-1; clone size: -; CDR3 DNA: TGTGCCAGCAGCCCCCATCGTCTTTTGCATGCCTACTCTGGAAACACCATATATTTT; CDR3 protein: CASSPHRLLHAYSGNTIYF
J gene: TRBJ2-5; D gene: TRBD2; V gene: TRBV27; clone size: -; CDR3 DNA: TGTGCCAGCAGTTTATCTTCTAGCGGAGAGACCCAGTACTTC; CDR3 protein: CASSLSSSGETQYF
J gene: TRBJ1-1; D gene: -; V gene: TRBV5-6; clone size: -; CDR3 DNA: TGTGCCAGCAGCATCGGGACATTCTATGAAGCTTTCTTT; CDR3 protein: CASSIGTFYEAFF
J gene: TRBJ2-5; D gene: TRBD2; V gene: TRBV27; clone size: -; CDR3 DNA: TGTGCCAGCAGTTTGGGACCGGGACTAGCGGGAGAGACCCAGTACTTC; CDR3 protein: CASSLGPGLAGETQYF
J gene: TRBJ2-7; D gene: -; V gene: TRBV15; clone size: -; CDR3 DNA: TGTGCCACCAGCAGAGATCTAGGAACACTTAACTACGAGCAGTACTTC; CDR3 protein: CATSRDLGTLNYEQYF
J gene: TRBJ1-4; D gene: -; V gene: TRBV4-2; clone size: -; CDR3 DNA: TGTGCCAGCAGCCAAGCTTGGGGGGAAAAACTGTTTTTT; CDR3 protein: CASSQAWGEKLFF
J gene: TRBJ2-7; D gene: TRBD1; V gene: TRBV5-1; clone size: -; CDR3 DNA: TGCGCCAGCAGCTCCGGCTTCGCAGGACAGGGTCGGTACGAGCAGTACTTC; CDR3 protein: CASSSGFAGQGRYEQYF
J gene: TRBJ2-1; D gene: TRBD2; V gene: TRBV19; clone size: -; CDR3 DNA: TGTGCCAGTAGTTTATCGGAGCCTAGCGGGAGATCGGTTGAGCAGTTCTTC; CDR3 protein: CASSLSEPSGRSVEQFF
J gene: TRBJ1-1; D gene: -; V gene: TRBV28; clone size: -; CDR3 DNA: TGTGCCAGCAGTTTATGGGGGGAAGGGACTGAAGCTTTCTTT; CDR3 protein: CASSLWGEGTEAFF
J gene: TRBJ1-5; D gene: TRBD1; V gene: TRBV28; clone size: -; CDR3 DNA: TGTGCCAGCAGTACCGGGACAGGGCGATTCCAATATAGCAATCAGCCCCAGCATTTT; CDR3 protein: CASSTGTGRFQYSNQPQHF
J gene: TRBJ1-1; D gene: -; V gene: TRBV6-5; clone size: -; CDR3 DNA: TGTGCCAGCAGGCGGACAGACCTGAACACTGAAGCTTTCTTT; CDR3 protein: CASRRTDLNTEAFF
J gene: TRBJ1-5; D gene: -; V gene: TRBV21-1; clone size: -; CDR3 DNA: TGTGCCAGCAGCAGAGATCCTACAGATAGCAATCAGCCCCAGCATTTT; CDR3 protein: CASSRDPTDSNQPQHF
J gene: TRBJ1-5; D gene: -; V gene: TRBV9; clone size: -; CDR3 DNA: TGTGCCAGCAGCGTATCCTATGCACGAACGGGGGGCAATCAGCCCCAGCATTTT; CDR3 protein: CASSVSYARTGGNQPQHF